This T cell receptor (beta chain) was captured by sequencing in a study of T cell changes during pregnancy in multiple sclerosis. The data were produced by immunoSEQ multiplex PCR, yet TCRdb's version contains in-frame clones alone and is incomplete. The sample yields 95,000 to 100,000 clones, around 90% seen once. In this sample, this clone turned up once. This clonotype was sampled from a female donor with multiple sclerosis, enrolled in a pregnancy study. The source was peripheral blood, collected in the second trimester of pregnancy.

Here the CDR3 reads CASSPLHQPGTGGTEAFF. The CDR3 DNA sequence: TGTGCCAGCTCACCACTCCACCAGCCCGGGACAGGGGGGACTGAAGCTTTCTTT. This sequence joins TRBV18 and TRBJ1-1; 11 positions match TRBD1. After removal of 1 base from V and 5 bases from J, the junction contained 12 bases not matched to a gene. The CDR3 spans 18 residues. Per the germline V gene, CDR1 is KGHSH and CDR2 is LQKENI.